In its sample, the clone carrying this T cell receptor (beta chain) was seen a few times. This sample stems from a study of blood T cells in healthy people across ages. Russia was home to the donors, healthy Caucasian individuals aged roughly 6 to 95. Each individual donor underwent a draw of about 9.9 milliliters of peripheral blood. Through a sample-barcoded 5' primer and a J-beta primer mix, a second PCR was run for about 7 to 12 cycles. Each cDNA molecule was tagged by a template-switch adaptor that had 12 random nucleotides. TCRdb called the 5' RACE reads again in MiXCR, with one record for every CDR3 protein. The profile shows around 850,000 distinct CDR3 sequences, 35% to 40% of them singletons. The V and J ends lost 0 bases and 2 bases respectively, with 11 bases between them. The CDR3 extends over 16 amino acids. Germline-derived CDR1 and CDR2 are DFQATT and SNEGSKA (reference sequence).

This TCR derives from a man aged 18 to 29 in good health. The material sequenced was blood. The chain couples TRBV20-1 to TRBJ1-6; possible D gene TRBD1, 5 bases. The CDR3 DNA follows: TGCAGTGCTAGAGATGACCGACAGCCCTATAATTCACCCCTCCACTTT. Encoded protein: CSARDDRQPYNSPLHF.